This T cell receptor beta chain was sequenced during a study of PD-1 blockade in classical Hodgkin lymphoma. Whole-study context: Patients had nivolumab dosed at 3 mg/kg, delivered intravenously every 2 weeks. General study points: Partial responders and progressors had significantly lower baseline TCR diversity.

Sequenced by immunoSEQ multiplex PCR; TCRdb stores in-frame clones only, minus some. Here the sample spans roughly 12,000 clones, around 80% being singletons. In regard to this clone: The target antigen is unknown.

V lost 8 bases, J lost 1 base, and 11 bases lay in between. The V gene's germline CDR1 is SGHRS and CDR2 YFSETQ. This CDR3 has 13 residues. Each patient relapsed following autologous stem cell transplantation, and prior brentuximab vedotin exposure differed. Responses achieved at best were complete response, partial response or progressive disease. The sequenced sample was peripheral blood mononuclear cells (PBMCs), obtained at baseline. This chain joins TRBV5-1 and TRBJ2-3; D is possibly TRBD2 (5 bases). This sequence originates from a human donor with classical Hodgkin lymphoma. The DNA for the CDR3 is TGCGCCAGTCGGCCCGGGGGCACAGATACGCAGTATTTT. It yields the protein CASRPGGTDTQYF.